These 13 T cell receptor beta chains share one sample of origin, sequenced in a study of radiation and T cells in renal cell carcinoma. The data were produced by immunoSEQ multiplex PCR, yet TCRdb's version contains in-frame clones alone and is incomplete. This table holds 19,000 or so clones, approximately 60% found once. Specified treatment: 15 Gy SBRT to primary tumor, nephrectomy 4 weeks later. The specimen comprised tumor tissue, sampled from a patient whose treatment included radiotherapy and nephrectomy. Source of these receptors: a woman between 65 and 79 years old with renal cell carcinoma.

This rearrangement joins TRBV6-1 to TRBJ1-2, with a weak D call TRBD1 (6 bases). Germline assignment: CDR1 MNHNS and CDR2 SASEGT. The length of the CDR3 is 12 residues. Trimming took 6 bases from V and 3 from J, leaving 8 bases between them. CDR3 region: CASRYRDYGYTF. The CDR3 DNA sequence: TGTGCCAGCAGGTACAGGGACTATGGCTACACCTTC.

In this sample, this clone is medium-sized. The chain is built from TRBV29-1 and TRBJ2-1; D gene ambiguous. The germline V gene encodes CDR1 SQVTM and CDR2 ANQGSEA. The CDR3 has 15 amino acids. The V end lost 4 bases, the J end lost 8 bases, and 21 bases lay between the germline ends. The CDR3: CSVGRVGGTGDEQFF. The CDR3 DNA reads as TGCAGCGTTGGGAGAGTGGGCGGCACGGGCGATGAGCAGTTCTTC.

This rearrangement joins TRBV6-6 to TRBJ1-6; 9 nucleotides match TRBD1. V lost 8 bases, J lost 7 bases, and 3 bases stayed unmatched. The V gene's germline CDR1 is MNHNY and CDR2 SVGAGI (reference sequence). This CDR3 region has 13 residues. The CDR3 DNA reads TGTGCCAGCGGGGACAGGGCCAATTCACCCCTCCACTTT. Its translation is CASGDRANSPLHF.

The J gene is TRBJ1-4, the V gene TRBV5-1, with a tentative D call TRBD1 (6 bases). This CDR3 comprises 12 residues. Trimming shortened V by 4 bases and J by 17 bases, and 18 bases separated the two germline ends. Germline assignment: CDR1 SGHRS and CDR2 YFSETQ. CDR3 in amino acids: CASSPDTGQIFF. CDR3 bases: TGCGCCAGCAGCCCGGACACGGGACAAATCTTTTTT.

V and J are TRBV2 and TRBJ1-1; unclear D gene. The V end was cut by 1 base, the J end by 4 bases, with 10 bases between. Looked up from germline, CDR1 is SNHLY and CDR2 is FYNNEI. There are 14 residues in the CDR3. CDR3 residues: CASSEGGGFTEAFF. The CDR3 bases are TGTGCCAGCAGTGAAGGGGGAGGATTCACTGAAGCTTTCTTT.

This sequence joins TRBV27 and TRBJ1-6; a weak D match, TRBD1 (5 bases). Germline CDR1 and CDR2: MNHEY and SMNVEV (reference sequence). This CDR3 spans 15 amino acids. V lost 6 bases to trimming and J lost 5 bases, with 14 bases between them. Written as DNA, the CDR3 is TGTGCCAGCAGGCCCCGACAGTTGAATAATTCACCCCTCCACTTT. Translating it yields CASRPRQLNNSPLHF.

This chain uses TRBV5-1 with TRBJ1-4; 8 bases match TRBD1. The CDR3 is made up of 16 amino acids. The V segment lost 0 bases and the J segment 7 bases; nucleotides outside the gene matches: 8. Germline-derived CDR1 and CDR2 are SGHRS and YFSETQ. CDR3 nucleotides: TGCGCCAGCAGCTTGGGCTTTGGACAGGGAGGTGAAAAACTGTTTTTT. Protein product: CASSLGFGQGGEKLFF. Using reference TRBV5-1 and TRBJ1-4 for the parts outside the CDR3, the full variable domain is KAGVTQTPRYLIKTRGQQVTLSCSPISGHRSVSWYQQTPGQGLQFLFEYFSETQRNKGNFPGRFSGRQFSNSRSEMNVSTLELGDSALYLCASSLGFGQGGEKLFFGSGTQLSVL.

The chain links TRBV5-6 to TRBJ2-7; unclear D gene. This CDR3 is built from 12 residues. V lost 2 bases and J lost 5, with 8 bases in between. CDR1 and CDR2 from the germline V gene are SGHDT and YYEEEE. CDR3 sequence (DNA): TGTGCCAGCAGCTTCCCATCCCACGAGCAGTACTTC. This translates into CASSFPSHEQYF.

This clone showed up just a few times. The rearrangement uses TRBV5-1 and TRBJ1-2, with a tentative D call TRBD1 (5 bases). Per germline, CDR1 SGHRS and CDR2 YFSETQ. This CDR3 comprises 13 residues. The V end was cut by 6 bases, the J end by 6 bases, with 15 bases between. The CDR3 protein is CASTAAGIDGYTF. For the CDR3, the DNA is TGCGCCAGCACCGCAGCAGGGATCGATGGCTACACCTTC. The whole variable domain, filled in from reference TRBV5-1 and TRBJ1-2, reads KAGVTQTPRYLIKTRGQQVTLSCSPISGHRSVSWYQQTPGQGLQFLFEYFSETQRNKGNFPGRFSGRQFSNSRSEMNVSTLELGDSALYLCASTAAGIDGYTFGSGTRLTVV.

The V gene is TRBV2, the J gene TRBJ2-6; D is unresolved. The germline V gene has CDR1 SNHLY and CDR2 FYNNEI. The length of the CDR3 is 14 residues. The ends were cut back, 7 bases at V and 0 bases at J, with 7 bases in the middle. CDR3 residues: CASMTASGANVLTF. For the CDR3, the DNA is TGTGCCAGCATGACCGCCTCTGGGGCCAACGTCCTGACTTTC.

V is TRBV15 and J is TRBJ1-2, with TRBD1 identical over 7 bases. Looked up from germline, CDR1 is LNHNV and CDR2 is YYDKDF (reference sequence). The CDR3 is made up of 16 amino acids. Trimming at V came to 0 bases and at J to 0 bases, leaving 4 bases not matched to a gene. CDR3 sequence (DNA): TGTGCCACCAGCAGAGAGGGGGACAGTTCTAACTATGGCTACACCTTC. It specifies CATSREGDSSNYGYTF.

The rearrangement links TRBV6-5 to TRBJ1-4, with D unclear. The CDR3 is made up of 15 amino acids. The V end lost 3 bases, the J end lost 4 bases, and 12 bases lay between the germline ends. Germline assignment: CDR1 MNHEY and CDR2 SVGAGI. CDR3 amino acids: CASSYAQPFNEKLFF. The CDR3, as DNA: TGTGCCAGCAGTTATGCCCAGCCCTTTAATGAAAAACTGTTTTTT.

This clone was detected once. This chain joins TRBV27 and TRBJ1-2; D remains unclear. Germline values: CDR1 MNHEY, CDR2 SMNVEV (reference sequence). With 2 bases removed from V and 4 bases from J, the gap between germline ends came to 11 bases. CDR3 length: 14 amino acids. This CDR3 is CASSLTLTTYGYTF. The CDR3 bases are TGTGCCAGCAGTTTAACACTGACAACCTATGGCTACACCTTC.